The clone carrying this T cell receptor beta chain was recorded many times. The target antigen is unknown. Making the TCR beta libraries involved quantitative 5'-RACE with molecular barcodes. Each CDR3 protein is one row after TCRdb ran MiXCR on the 5' RACE reads. Found here are approximately 220,000 distinct CDR3 sequences, roughly a tenth of them singletons; the top ten hold 21%. The CDR3 has 15 residues. Germline V gene data show CDR1 as MNHEY and CDR2 as SVGAGI. Trimming cost V 0 bases and J 5 bases, with 14 bases left between them. This specimen belongs to a study of CD8 T cells in ankylosing spondylitis. Overall study findings and caveats: Before this, some motif variants had been reported in reactive arthritis synovial fluid and blood. Significant enrichment of disease-linked clones was reported in matched ankylosing spondylitis synovial fluid. One TCR beta motif, made up of eight highly homologous variants, appeared characteristic of ankylosing spondylitis blood.

This clonotype originated in a male donor with ankylosing spondylitis or in good health (not recorded which). The rearrangement joins TRBV6-5 to TRBJ2-7; D gene unclear. Sequencing was done on a sample of blood, either unsorted or a sorted T cell fraction (not recorded which). CDR3 sequence (DNA): TGTGCCAGCAGTTACTCAGGGATCTCGGGTCACGAGCAGTACTTC. This gives the protein CASSYSGISGHEQYF.